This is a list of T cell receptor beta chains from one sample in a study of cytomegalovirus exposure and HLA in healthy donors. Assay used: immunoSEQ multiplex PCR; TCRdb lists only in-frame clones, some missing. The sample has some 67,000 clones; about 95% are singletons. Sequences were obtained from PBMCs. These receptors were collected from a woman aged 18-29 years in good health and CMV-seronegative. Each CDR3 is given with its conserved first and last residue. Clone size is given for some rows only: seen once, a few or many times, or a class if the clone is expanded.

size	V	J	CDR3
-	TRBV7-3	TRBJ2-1	CASSSYNNEQFF
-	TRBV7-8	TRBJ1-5	CASSPGGQPQHF
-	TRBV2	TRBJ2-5	CASLSGREETQYF
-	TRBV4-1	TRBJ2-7	CASSQPTAGGTYEQYF
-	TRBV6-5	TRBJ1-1	CASSSTGSNPEAFF
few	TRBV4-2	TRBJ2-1	CASSQAPSNEQFF
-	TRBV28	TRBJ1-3	CASRLTGERNTIYF
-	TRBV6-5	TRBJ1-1	CASSQFLNTEAFF
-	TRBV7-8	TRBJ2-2	CASSPLPGVLGTEDTGELFF
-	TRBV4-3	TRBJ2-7	CASSQDLEAGGNEQYF
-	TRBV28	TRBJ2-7	CASSLSGGQENYEQYF
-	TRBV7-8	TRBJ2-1	CASSLQGYEQFF
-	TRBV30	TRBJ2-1	CAWIGGTGLYEQFF
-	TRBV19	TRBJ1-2	CASSPQVMDGYTF
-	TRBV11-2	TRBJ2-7	CASSPTGASYEQYF
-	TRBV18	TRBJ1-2	CASSPGSGYGYTF
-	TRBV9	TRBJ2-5	CASSGHRDRYQETQYF
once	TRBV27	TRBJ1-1	CASSPTGSNTEAFF
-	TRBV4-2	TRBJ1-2	CASSQALYGYTF
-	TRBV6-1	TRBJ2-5	CASSEGPSGETQYF
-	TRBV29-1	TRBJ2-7	CSVAPGGRAYIDEQYF
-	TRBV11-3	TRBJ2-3	CASSSIAGSTDTQYF
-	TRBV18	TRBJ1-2	CASSPLGRAYGYTF
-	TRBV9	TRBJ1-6	CASSVGDRVLSSYNSPLHF
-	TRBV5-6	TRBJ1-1	CASSSYLNTEAFF
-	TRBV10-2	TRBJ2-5	CASSEDNRDPRETQYF
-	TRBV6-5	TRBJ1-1	CASSYSYNTEAFF
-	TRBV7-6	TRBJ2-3	CASSLIGPGLGYTDTQYF
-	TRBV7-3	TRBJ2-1	CASSFGQINEQFF
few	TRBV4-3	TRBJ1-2	CASSREQGIDGYTF
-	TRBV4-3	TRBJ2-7	CASSHHPGQGYEQYF
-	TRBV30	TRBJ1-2	CAWTPGTNYGYTF
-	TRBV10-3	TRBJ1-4	CAISESDRGLEKLFF
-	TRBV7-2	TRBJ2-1	CASRPLTSGKHNEQFF
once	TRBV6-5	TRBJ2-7	CASSGGGTGDQYF
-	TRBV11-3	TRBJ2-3	CASSLTGWATDTQYF
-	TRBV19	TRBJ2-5	CASSIGGGQETQYF
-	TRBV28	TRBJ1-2	CASSFGTGVNYGYTF
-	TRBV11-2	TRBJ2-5	CASSPTGRGETQYF
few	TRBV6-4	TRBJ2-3	CASSGTSGGTDTQYF
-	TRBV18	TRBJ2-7	CASSPQGTSGSYEQYF
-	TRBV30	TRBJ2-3	CACVSGGADTQYF
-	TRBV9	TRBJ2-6	CASSALTGAGANVLTF
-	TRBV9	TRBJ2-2	CASSVGGANTGELFF
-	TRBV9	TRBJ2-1	CASSAPAAGAGNEQFF
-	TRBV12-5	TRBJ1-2	CASGSDRGNDYGYTF
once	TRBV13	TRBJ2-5	CASSLVAQGGSGEEETQYF
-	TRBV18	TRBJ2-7	CASSREAQTVAYEQYF
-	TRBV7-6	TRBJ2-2	CASSPGLAGVRGELFF
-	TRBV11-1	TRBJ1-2	CASSGTGGRYGYTF
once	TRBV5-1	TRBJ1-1	CASSFTRNTEAFF
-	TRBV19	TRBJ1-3	CASRRGFSANLSGNTIYF
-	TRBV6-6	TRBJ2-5	CASSSGETQYF
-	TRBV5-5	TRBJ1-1	CASSSNRDTEAFF